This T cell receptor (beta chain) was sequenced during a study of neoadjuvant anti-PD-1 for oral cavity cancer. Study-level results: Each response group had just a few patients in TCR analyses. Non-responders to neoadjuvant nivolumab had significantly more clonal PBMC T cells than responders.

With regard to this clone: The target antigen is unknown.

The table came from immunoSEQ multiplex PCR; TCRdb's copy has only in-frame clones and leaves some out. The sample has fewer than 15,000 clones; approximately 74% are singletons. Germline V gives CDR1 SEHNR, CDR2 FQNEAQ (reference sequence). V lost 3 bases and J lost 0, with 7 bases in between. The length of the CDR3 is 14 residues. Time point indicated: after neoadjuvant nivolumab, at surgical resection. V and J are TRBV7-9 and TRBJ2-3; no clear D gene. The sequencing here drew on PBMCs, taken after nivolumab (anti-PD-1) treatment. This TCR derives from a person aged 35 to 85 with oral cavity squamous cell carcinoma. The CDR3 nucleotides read TGTGCCAGCAGCTTGGGTCTTAGCACAGATACGCAGTATTTT. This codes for CASSLGLSTDTQYF. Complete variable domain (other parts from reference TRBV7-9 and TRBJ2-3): DTGVSQNPRHKITKRGQNVTFRCDPISEHNRLYWYRQTLGQGPEFLTYFQNEAQLEKSRLLSDRFSAERPKGSFSTLEIQRTEQGDSAMYLCASSLGLSTDTQYFGPGTRLTVL.